Here is one T cell receptor (beta chain) with its context. Its antigen is still unknown. This specimen belongs to a study of cytomegalovirus exposure and HLA in healthy donors. Study-level findings and limits: Cytomegalovirus status was reportedly diagnosed by the classifier with high specificity and sensitivity. According to a subsequent analysis, TCR clusters identified in the first cohort showed a tendency to co-occur across the approximately 120 validation repertoires. The authors enumerated 150 to 200 TCR beta chains as linked to cytomegalovirus.

The CDR3 is made up of 14 amino acids. Germline CDR1 is MNHEY and CDR2 is SMNVEV (reference sequence). The V end was cut by 5 bases, the J end by 2 bases, with 12 bases between. The repertoire was sequenced with immunoSEQ multiplex PCR; TCRdb's copy has only in-frame clones and lacks some. Of roughly 270,000 clones listed, roughly 90% are singletons. Separation from the roughly 670-subject first cohort characterized the roughly 120-subject validation cohort, to which the donors belonged. The sequence derives from a woman between 18 and 29 years old in good health and CMV-seronegative. The gene calls are TRBV27 and TRBJ1-2; D possibly corresponds to TRBD1 (5 bases). Sequencing used PBMCs. CDR3 bases: TGTGCCAGCAGTCCGACAGTTCGAAACTATGGCTACACCTTC. It yields the protein CASSPTVRNYGYTF.